This entry features one T cell receptor (beta chain) sequence. Its specificity is unknown. This CDR3 has 17 residues. The V and J ends lost 3 bases and 1 base, in that order; junction bases with no gene match: 10. Germline V gives CDR1 KGHSH, CDR2 LQKENI. Molecular barcoding with unique molecular identifiers was used for the TCRbeta library. TCRdb fed the PCR reads into MiXCR, producing one record per CDR3 protein. The sample holds a few hundred thousand distinct CDR3 sequences; roughly a quarter are singletons and the top ten take 4.8%. This sample is drawn from a study of T-cell reconstitution after alpha-beta-depleted transplantation in children. Points from the study as a whole: Surviving recipient T cells and intrathymic progenitors accounted for some patients' high TCRbeta diversity at day 60.

The TCR originated in a female patient between 2 and 15 years old who had a stem cell transplant for congenital amegakaryocytic thrombocytopenia, so the T cells may come from the graft donor. The chain links TRBV18 to TRBJ2-3, with 7 bases identical to TRBD2. Sequences were derived from PBMCs, mostly from graft donor cells, sampled 360 days after TCRalphabeta/CD19-depleted stem cell transplant. CDR3 sequence: CASSPLPAGAGTDTQYF. In DNA, the CDR3 is TGTGCCAGCTCACCCCTCCCCGCGGGAGCTGGCACAGATACGCAGTATTTT.